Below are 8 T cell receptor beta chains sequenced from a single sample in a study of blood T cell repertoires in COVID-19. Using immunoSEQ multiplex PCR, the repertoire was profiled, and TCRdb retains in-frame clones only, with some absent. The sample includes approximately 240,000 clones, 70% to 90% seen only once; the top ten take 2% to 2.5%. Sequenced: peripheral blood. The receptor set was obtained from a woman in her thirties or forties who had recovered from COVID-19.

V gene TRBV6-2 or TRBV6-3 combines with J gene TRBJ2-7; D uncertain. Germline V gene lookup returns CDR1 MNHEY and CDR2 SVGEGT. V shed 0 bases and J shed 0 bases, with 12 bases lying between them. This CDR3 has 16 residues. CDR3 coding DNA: TGTGCCAGCAGTTACTCTTCGGAGAAAAGCTCCTACGAGCAGTACTTC. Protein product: CASSYSSEKSSYEQYF.

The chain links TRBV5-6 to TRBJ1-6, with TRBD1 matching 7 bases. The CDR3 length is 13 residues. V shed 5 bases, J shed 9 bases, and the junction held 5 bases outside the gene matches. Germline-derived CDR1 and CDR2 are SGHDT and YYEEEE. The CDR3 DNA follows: TGTGCCAGCAGTCGAGACAGGGTTTCACCCCTCCACTTT. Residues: CASSRDRVSPLHF. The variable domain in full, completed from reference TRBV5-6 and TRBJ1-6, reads DAGVTQSPTHLIKTRGQQVTLRCSPKSGHDTVSWYQQALGQGPQFIFQYYEEEERQRGNFPDRFSGHQFPNYSSELNVNALLLGDSALYLCASSRDRVSPLHFGNGTRLTVT.

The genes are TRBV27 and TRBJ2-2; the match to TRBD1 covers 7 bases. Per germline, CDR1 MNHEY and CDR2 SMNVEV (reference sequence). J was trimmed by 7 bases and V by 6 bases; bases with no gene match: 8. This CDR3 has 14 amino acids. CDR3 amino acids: CASRRQGAGGELFF. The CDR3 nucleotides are TGTGCCAGCAGACGACAGGGCGCGGGCGGGGAGCTGTTTTTT.

The CDR3 nucleotides read TGTGCCAGCAGCCTCGAGCGAAGCACAGATACGCAGTATTTT. This sequence encodes CASSLERSTDTQYF. The rearrangement uses TRBV6-5 and TRBJ2-3; D uncertain. The CDR3 is 14 amino acids. Trimming removed 6 bases from V and 0 bases from J, with 10 bases in between. Germline CDR1 MNHEY, CDR2 SVGAGI.

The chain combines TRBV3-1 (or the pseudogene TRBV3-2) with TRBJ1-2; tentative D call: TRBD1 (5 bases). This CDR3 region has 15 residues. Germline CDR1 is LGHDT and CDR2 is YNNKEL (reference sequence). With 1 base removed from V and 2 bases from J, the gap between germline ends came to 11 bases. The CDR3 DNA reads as TGTGCCAGCAGCCAAGCCGACGGGGGGAACTATGGCTACACCTTC. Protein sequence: CASSQADGGNYGYTF.

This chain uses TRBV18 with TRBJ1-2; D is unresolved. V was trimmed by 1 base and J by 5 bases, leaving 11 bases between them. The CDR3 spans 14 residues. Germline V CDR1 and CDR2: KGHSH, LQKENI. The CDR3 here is CASSPLGSPYGYTF. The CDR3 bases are TGTGCCAGCTCACCACTTGGCAGTCCTTATGGCTACACCTTC. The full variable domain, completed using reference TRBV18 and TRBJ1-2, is NAGVMQNPRHLVRRRGQEARLRCSPMKGHSHVYWYRQLPEEGLKFMVYLQKENIIDESGMPKERFSAEFPKEGPSILRIQQVVRGDSAAYFCASSPLGSPYGYTFGSGTRLTVV.

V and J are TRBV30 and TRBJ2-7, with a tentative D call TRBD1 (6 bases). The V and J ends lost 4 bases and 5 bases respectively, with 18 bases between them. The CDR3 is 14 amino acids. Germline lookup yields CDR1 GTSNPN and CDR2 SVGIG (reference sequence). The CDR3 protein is CAWIPLGGFHEQYF. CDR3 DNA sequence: TGTGCCTGGATTCCCCTTGGGGGCTTCCACGAGCAGTACTTC.

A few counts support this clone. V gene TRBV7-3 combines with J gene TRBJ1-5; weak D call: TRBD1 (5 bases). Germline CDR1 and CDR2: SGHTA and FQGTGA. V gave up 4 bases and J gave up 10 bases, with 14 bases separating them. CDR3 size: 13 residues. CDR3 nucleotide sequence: TGTGCCAGCAGCTCAGGTGGGGGGGATCCCCAGCATTTT. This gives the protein CASSSGGGDPQHF. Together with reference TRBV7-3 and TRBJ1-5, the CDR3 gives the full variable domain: GAGVSQTPSNKVTEKGKYVELRCDPISGHTALYWYRQSLGQGPEFLIYFQGTGAADDSGLPNDRFFAVRPEGSVSTLKIQRTERGDSAVYLCASSSGGGDPQHFGDGTRLSIL.